This TCR beta chain emerged from a study of human T cells and chemical hapten exposure. The overall study: In the approximately 25-week study, patients were dosed weekly with diphenylcyclopropenone on the scalp throughout. The cohort included alopecia areata under or over 50% scalp, totalis and universalis.

MiXCR, applied by TCRdb to the RACE reads, yields one record per CDR3 protein. The sample shows approximately 350,000 distinct CDR3 sequences, about 6% of them seen only once. This clonotype was observed a handful of times. What it recognizes is unknown. Time point meaning: patch test 2, 6 weeks after DPC sensitization. As for treatment: therapeutic diphenylcyclopropenone sensitization with weekly scalp DPC. Blood was collected ahead of every patch test applied. V lost 4 bases, J lost 4 bases, and 4 bases stayed unmatched. The CDR3 consists of 14 residues. Regarding the study as a whole: Expanded TCRs made up significantly more big CDR3 similarity clusters than controls did.

The gene calls are TRBV12-3 or TRBV12-4 and TRBJ2-7; 10 bases fit TRBD1. The TCR originated in a woman aged 18-30 years with alopecia areata. Some clones in this sample may be carry-over from other donors' samples. The source was whole blood, collected in connection with sensitization to the hapten diphenylcyclopropenone (DPC). CDR3 amino acids: CASSSRDRGYEQYF. In DNA form, the CDR3 reads TGTGCCAGCAGTTCCCGGGACAGGGGTTACGAGCAGTACTTC.